A single sample gave rise to the 23 T cell receptor beta chains below, sequenced in a study of graft-versus-host responses after intestinal transplantation. Repertoires were generated with immunoSEQ multiplex PCR, while TCRdb's copy carries only in-frame clones and drops some. The data hold 80,000 to 90,000 clones, with roughly 88% observed a single time. These receptors' antigens are unknown. The sequences come from unstimulated CD4+ T cells sorted from spleen or lymph node cells, collected before intestinal transplant. These receptors were collected from a human donor who received an intestinal transplant.

The count of this clone is one. This chain uses TRBV6-1 with TRBJ1-6, with D uncertain. Looked up from germline, CDR1 is MNHNS and CDR2 is SASEGT. The CDR3 loop spans 18 amino acids. Trimming cost V 2 bases and J 0 bases, with 14 bases left between them. In nucleotides, the CDR3 is TGTGCCAGCAGTGAACCACTATTTTCAAGCTCCTATAATTCACCCCTCCACTTT. It yields the protein CASSEPLFSSSYNSPLHF.

The chain recombines TRBV4-2 with TRBJ2-1; D is unresolved. V dropped 4 bases and J dropped 2 bases, with 12 bases sitting between them. Germline lookup yields CDR1 LGHNA and CDR2 YNFKEQ. This CDR3 is 15 amino acids long. The CDR3 sequence: CASSPAWSPYNEQFF. DNA for the CDR3: TGTGCCAGCAGCCCAGCGTGGTCACCCTACAATGAGCAGTTCTTC.

The chain employs TRBV9 and TRBJ1-4; D unresolved. The CDR3 totals 15 residues. The germline V gene encodes CDR1 SGDLS and CDR2 YYNGEE. V lost 0 bases to trimming and J lost 0 bases, with 6 bases between them. The CDR3: CASSVVPSTNEKLFF. CDR3 nucleotides: TGTGCCAGCAGCGTAGTCCCATCAACTAATGAAAAACTGTTTTTT.

V and J are TRBV7-9 and TRBJ2-2, with no clear D. The CDR3 runs to 14 residues. CDR1 is SEHNR, CDR2 FQNEAQ, per germline (reference sequence). V was pared by 5 bases and J by 5 bases, with 12 bases between. CDR3: CASSRSVLTGELFF. The CDR3 bases are TGTGCCAGCAGCCGCTCAGTTTTAACCGGGGAGCTGTTTTTT.

The chain employs TRBV6-6 and TRBJ1-1, with D unclear. Trimming took 7 bases from V and 4 from J, leaving 10 bases between them. This CDR3 has 12 amino acids. In germline, CDR1 is MNHNY, CDR2 SVGAGI (reference sequence). This CDR3 is CASTVRGTEAFF. In DNA form, the CDR3 reads TGTGCCAGCACCGTCCGGGGCACTGAAGCTTTCTTT.

This clone came up once. This chain links TRBV7-3 with TRBJ2-1; TRBD2 matches 8 bases. CDR3 length: 15 amino acids. Looked up from germline, CDR1 is SGHTA and CDR2 is FQGTGA. V dropped 0 bases and J dropped 9; count of bases not matched to a gene: 7. As DNA, the CDR3 is TGTGCCAGCAGCTTAACGGGACTAGTATTCGGTGAGCAGTTCTTC. Protein product: CASSLTGLVFGEQFF. The whole variable domain, remainder taken from reference TRBV7-3 and TRBJ2-1, is GAGVSQTPSNKVTEKGKYVELRCDPISGHTALYWYRQSLGQGPEFLIYFQGTGAADDSGLPNDRFFAVRPEGSVSTLKIQRTERGDSAVYLCASSLTGLVFGEQFFGPGTRLTVL.

The CDR3 sequence: CASSQESLGGEQFF. The CDR3, as DNA: TGTGCCAGCAGCCAAGAATCCCTCGGGGGGGAGCAGTTCTTC. This chain joins TRBV4-2 and TRBJ2-1; 7 nucleotides align to TRBD2. Germline-derived CDR1 and CDR2 are LGHNA and YNFKEQ. The CDR3 extends over 14 amino acids. The junction had 6 bases not matched to a gene; V was cut back by 0 bases and J by 10 bases.

The chain links TRBV6-5 to TRBJ2-7, with 9 nucleotides matching TRBD2. Trimming cost V 7 bases and J 0 bases; bases outside gene matches: 7. The CDR3 runs to 15 residues. Per the germline V gene, CDR1 is MNHEY and CDR2 is SVGAGI. CDR3 amino acids: CASTGAGGSSYEQYF. The CDR3, as DNA: TGTGCCAGCACTGGAGCGGGGGGAAGCTCCTACGAGCAGTACTTC.

The chain couples TRBV5-1 to TRBJ2-5; 11 bases line up with TRBD2. CDR1 is SGHRS and CDR2 is YFSETQ in the germline V gene. V was clipped by 0 bases and J by 5 bases; unmatched bases: 6. This CDR3 is 16 amino acids long. CDR3 coding DNA: TGCGCCAGCAGCTTGGTTCCTAGCGGGGGGTCGGAGACCCAGTACTTC. It yields the protein CASSLVPSGGSETQYF. Supplemented by reference TRBV5-1 and TRBJ2-5, the full variable domain reads KAGVTQTPRYLIKTRGQQVTLSCSPISGHRSVSWYQQTPGQGLQFLFEYFSETQRNKGNFPGRFSGRQFSNSRSEMNVSTLELGDSALYLCASSLVPSGGSETQYFGPGTRLLVL.

V and J are TRBV7-6 and TRBJ2-2; possibly TRBD1 for D (6 bases). This CDR3 contains 13 residues. Looked up from germline, CDR1 is SGHVS and CDR2 is FNYEAQ. V was shortened by 7 bases and J by 3 bases, with 9 bases between the two germline ends. CDR3 residues: CASMTGHTGELFF. The CDR3 DNA reads TGTGCCAGCATGACAGGTCACACCGGGGAGCTGTTTTTT.

This chain joins TRBV2 and TRBJ1-4; D gene uncertain. Trimming cost V 5 bases and J 4 bases, with 11 bases left between them. The CDR3 extends over 14 amino acids. Germline loops: CDR1 SNHLY, CDR2 FYNNEI. CDR3 amino acids: CASSRESLNEKLFF. The CDR3 DNA reads TGTGCCAGCAGTCGGGAGAGTCTTAATGAAAAACTGTTTTTT. The entire variable domain, with the rest obtained from reference TRBV2 and TRBJ1-4, is as follows: EPEVTQTPSHQVTQMGQEVILRCVPISNHLYFYWYRQILGQKVEFLVSFYNNEISEKSEIFDDQFSVERPDGSNFTLKIRSTKLEDSAMYFCASSRESLNEKLFFGSGTQLSVL.

The V gene is TRBV29-1, the J gene TRBJ1-5, with 9 bases fitting TRBD1. The CDR3 totals 14 residues. The trim removed 4 bases at V and 2 bases at J, leaving 3 bases unmatched. Germline V gene sequence: CDR1 SQVTM, CDR2 ANQGSEA. The CDR3 nucleotides read TGCAGCGTTGTATGGACAGGGGGCAATCAGCCCCAGCATTTT. It is translated as CSVVWTGGNQPQHF.

This rearrangement joins TRBV27 to TRBJ1-1; a weak D match, TRBD1 (5 bases). CDR3 length: 14 amino acids. Trimming left V 1 base short and J 2 bases short, with 8 bases between. CDR1 is MNHEY, CDR2 SMNVEV, per germline (reference sequence). CDR3 bases: TGTGCCAGCAGTTTATACAGGAAAAACACTGAAGCTTTCTTT. This translates into CASSLYRKNTEAFF.

The chain recombines TRBV20-1 with TRBJ2-4, with D uncertain. The V gene's germline CDR1 is DFQATT and CDR2 SNEGSKA (reference sequence). This CDR3 has 11 amino acids. Trimming shortened V by 3 bases and J by 7 bases, and 7 bases separated the two germline ends. CDR3 amino acids: CSASGPNIQYF. Written as DNA, the CDR3 is TGCAGTGCTAGTGGCCCGAACATTCAGTACTTC.

This clone was observed once. CDR3 in amino acids: CASSSPGENTEAFF. The CDR3 DNA follows: TGTGCCAGCAGTTCCCCGGGAGAGAACACTGAAGCTTTCTTT. The rearrangement uses TRBV6-5 and TRBJ1-1; D uncertain. The V gene's germline CDR1 is MNHEY and CDR2 SVGAGI. The CDR3 consists of 14 residues. Trimming shortened V by 4 bases and J by 1 base, and 10 bases separated the two germline ends.

The chain recombines TRBV5-1 with TRBJ2-1; TRBD2 matches 14 bases. Germline assignment: CDR1 SGHRS and CDR2 YFSETQ. The CDR3 has 17 residues. After removal of 0 bases from V and 8 bases from J, the junction contained 7 bases not matched to a gene. The CDR3 bases are TGCGCCAGCAGCTTGGAGAGGACTAGCGGGGGGACGGATGAGCAGTTCTTC. This gives the protein CASSLERTSGGTDEQFF.

This clone was seen once. The gene calls are TRBV18 and TRBJ1-1; tentatively, D is TRBD1 (5 bases). V lost 3 bases to trimming and J lost 11 bases, with 22 bases between them. Germline V gene lookup returns CDR1 KGHSH and CDR2 LQKENI. The CDR3 is 15 residues long. The CDR3 nucleotides read TGTGCCAGCTCACCTTCCGGGACTTTTCCCGCCGGGGCTTTCTTT. Protein product: CASSPSGTFPAGAFF.

This chain uses TRBV5-1 with TRBJ1-1; no reliable D call. Germline loops: CDR1 SGHRS, CDR2 YFSETQ. V dropped 1 base and J dropped 1 base, with 8 bases sitting between them. The CDR3 loop spans 14 amino acids. CDR3 sequence reads: CASSLSQTNTEAFF. The CDR3 DNA reads TGCGCCAGCAGCTTGTCACAGACGAACACTGAAGCTTTCTTT.

The chain recombines TRBV18 with TRBJ2-3; no firm D call. This CDR3 contains 16 residues. Germline CDR1 is KGHSH and CDR2 is LQKENI. The germline V and J ends were trimmed by 4 bases and 0 bases, with 14 bases remaining between them. The CDR3: CASSLQELVSTDTQYF. As DNA, the CDR3 is TGTGCCAGCTCACTCCAAGAGTTGGTCAGCACAGATACGCAGTATTTT. Based on the CDR3 plus reference TRBV18 and TRBJ2-3, the full variable domain is NAGVMQNPRHLVRRRGQEARLRCSPMKGHSHVYWYRQLPEEGLKFMVYLQKENIIDESGMPKERFSAEFPKEGPSILRIQQVVRGDSAAYFCASSLQELVSTDTQYFGPGTRLTVL.

The J gene is TRBJ2-7, the V gene TRBV5-4, with D unresolved. This CDR3 has 14 residues. Per germline, CDR1 SGHNT and CDR2 YYREEE (reference sequence). Trimming stripped 3 bases from V and 0 bases from J, with 10 bases between. CDR3 bases: TGTGCCAGCAGCTCCAGGCTAAACTCCTACGAGCAGTACTTC. This codes for CASSSRLNSYEQYF.

The chain is built from TRBV25-1 and TRBJ1-2, with D perhaps TRBD1 (5 bases). CDR1 is MGHDK and CDR2 is SYGVNS in the germline V gene. Trimming cost V 0 bases and J 3 bases, with 17 bases left between them. The CDR3 totals 17 residues. The CDR3 coding sequence is TGTGCCAGCAGTGAATATTCTCGGGCAGGGAAAGACTATGGCTACACCTTC. Translated, it gives CASSEYSRAGKDYGYTF.

The gene calls are TRBV6-5 and TRBJ1-2, with 7 bases identical to TRBD1. V lost 5 bases to trimming and J lost 2 bases; unmatched junction nucleotides: 5. CDR3 length equals 14 residues. Per germline, CDR1 MNHEY and CDR2 SVGAGI. The CDR3 reads CASSRDRENYGYTF. The CDR3 nucleotides read TGTGCCAGCAGTCGGGACAGAGAAAACTATGGCTACACCTTC.

This sequence joins TRBV5-1 and TRBJ2-1; D is unresolved. The germline V and J ends were trimmed by 4 bases and 2 bases, with 13 bases remaining between them. The germline V gene encodes CDR1 SGHRS and CDR2 YFSETQ. This CDR3 region has 15 residues. CDR3 in DNA: TGCGCCAGCAGCCTCAGGTCGACCACCTACAATGAGCAGTTCTTC. Amino acid sequence: CASSLRSTTYNEQFF.